The entry below gives a single T cell receptor (beta chain) sequence along with its context. This record comes from a study of blood T cell repertoires in COVID-19. Study-level background: The United States, Italy and Spain were the sources of the acute and convalescent COVID-19 samples. Sources were T cells, B-cell-depleted T cells, or PBMCs; the material itself was cDNA or gDNA.

The authors' processing: Reference gene primer amplification yielded estimated nucleated cell counts. Profiled with immunoSEQ multiplex PCR; TCRdb holds only in-frame clones, not every one. The DNA gave D and trimming, while V, J and clone size come from that table. The sample contains hundreds of thousands of clones, 80% to 90% of which appear only once. Sequencing was done on a sample of peripheral blood. This sequence was found in a woman in her forties or fifties who had recovered from COVID-19.

CDR3 nucleotide sequence: TGCGCCAGCAGCTTGGCCTCTAGCGGCAGAGGCACAGATACGCAGTATTTT. Its protein is CASSLASSGRGTDTQYF. The rearrangement uses TRBV5-1 and TRBJ2-3; TRBD2 agrees at 7 bases. Germline CDR1 reads SGHRS; CDR2 reads YFSETQ. This CDR3 has 17 amino acids. V trimming: 0 bases; J trimming: 1 base; junction bases outside the gene matches: 8. Full variable domain (missing parts from reference TRBV5-1 and TRBJ2-3): KAGVTQTPRYLIKTRGQQVTLSCSPISGHRSVSWYQQTPGQGLQFLFEYFSETQRNKGNFPGRFSGRQFSNSRSEMNVSTLELGDSALYLCASSLASSGRGTDTQYFGPGTRLTVL.